These 15 T cell receptor beta chains originate from one sample sequenced in a study of cytomegalovirus exposure and HLA in healthy donors. The PCR contained 60 Vbeta and 13 Jbeta primers. Sequencing used immunoSEQ multiplex PCR; TCRdb keeps in-frame clones, though not all of them. The repertoire has 150,000 to 200,000 clones, roughly four fifths of them found once; the top ten carry approximately 1%. Material for sequencing was PBMCs. These receptors all stem from a girl aged 2 to 10 in good health and CMV-seropositive.

V and J are TRBV28 and TRBJ2-7; 7 bases are a match to TRBD2. Germline V gene data show CDR1 as MDHEN and CDR2 as SYDVKM. This CDR3 region has 14 residues. Losses at the gene ends were 2 bases for V and 3 bases for J; bases not matched to a gene: 4. CDR3 sequence reads: CASSLTSVHYEQYF. In nucleotides, the CDR3 is TGTGCCAGCAGTTTAACTAGCGTACACTACGAGCAGTACTTC.

The V call is TRBV5-1, the J call TRBJ2-1, with TRBD2 identical over 7 bases. Germline assignment: CDR1 SGHRS and CDR2 YFSETQ. The CDR3 runs 15 residues. The ends lost 2 bases at V and 8 bases at J; junction bases unmatched: 10. CDR3 residues: CASSFGGLVRDEQFF. The CDR3 DNA is TGCGCCAGCAGCTTTGGTGGACTAGTCCGCGATGAGCAGTTCTTC.

The J gene is TRBJ1-5, the V gene TRBV20-1; D call uncertain. V lost 7 bases, J lost 7 bases, and 5 bases lay in between. The V gene's germline CDR1 is DFQATT and CDR2 SNEGSKA (reference sequence). The CDR3 loop spans 9 amino acids. The CDR3 reads CSVGQPQHF. DNA for the CDR3: TGCAGTGTTGGCCAGCCCCAGCATTTT.

This clone has just one count. The rearrangement joins TRBV20-1 to TRBJ1-1; unclear D gene. The V end was cut by 8 bases, the J end by 3 bases, with 10 bases between. The CDR3 runs 11 residues. The germline gives CDR1 DFQATT, CDR2 SNEGSKA (reference sequence). The CDR3 DNA sequence: TGCAGTTACTACGGAGACACTGAAGCTTTCTTT. Amino acid sequence: CSYYGDTEAFF.

A remark on this clone: Relative to the germline gene, one junction end is altered; a read error may explain this. The chain uses TRBV7-9 and TRBJ2-3, with 10 bases aligning to TRBD2. The germline CDR1 and CDR2 sequences are SEHNR and FQNEAQ (reference sequence). The CDR3 loop spans 17 amino acids. CDR3 sequence (DNA): TGTTCCAGCAGCTCGAGAAGGCTAGCGGGGGTCACAGATACGCAGTATTTT. It yields the protein CSSSSRRLAGVTDTQYF.

A few counts support this clone. The chain has TRBV27 and TRBJ2-1; a possible D gene is TRBD1 (5 bases). V lost 7 bases, J lost 10 bases, and 17 bases lay in between. From germline, CDR1 is MNHEY and CDR2 SMNVEV (reference sequence). The CDR3 loop spans 13 amino acids. In DNA, the CDR3 is TGTGCCAGCATCGATGGGGCTTTTGGGGAGCAGTTCTTC. This encodes CASIDGAFGEQFF.

The chain carries TRBV9 and TRBJ1-1, with 7 bases fitting TRBD1. Germline V gene sequence: CDR1 SGDLS, CDR2 YYNGEE. The CDR3 has 14 amino acids. V lost 0 bases, J lost 3 bases, and 2 bases stayed unmatched. The CDR3 here is CASSVGDRYTEAFF. CDR3 nucleotide sequence: TGTGCCAGCAGCGTAGGGGACAGATACACTGAAGCTTTCTTT.

V and J are TRBV7-9 and TRBJ2-7, with D hard to call. This CDR3 is 13 amino acids long. The ends were cut back, 1 base at V and 3 bases at J, with 7 bases in the middle. Per the germline V gene, CDR1 is SEHNR and CDR2 is FQNEAQ (reference sequence). The CDR3 protein is CASSLGHHYEQYF. In DNA, the CDR3 is TGTGCCAGCAGCTTAGGTCATCACTACGAGCAGTACTTC.

This clone was observed a few times. V usage is TRBV5-3 and J usage is TRBJ2-2, with D unresolved. TRBV5-3 is filed as an ORF, its function uncertain. The CDR3 sequence is 16 residues long. V gave up 0 bases and J gave up 1 base, with 10 bases separating them. CDR3 sequence (DNA): TGTGCCAGAAGCTTGGCCCGTGCAGAGAACACCGGGGAGCTGTTTTTT. This sequence encodes CARSLARAENTGELFF.

This rearrangement joins TRBV29-1 to TRBJ1-1, with TRBD1 matching 7 bases. This CDR3 is 13 amino acids long. Trimming at V came to 3 bases and at J to 9 bases, leaving 10 bases not matched to a gene. CDR1 SQVTM and CDR2 ANQGSEA come from the germline V gene. CDR3 coding DNA: TGCAGCGTTGAGCAATCAGGGGGGAGAAAAGCTTTCTTT. Its protein product is CSVEQSGGRKAFF.

V gene TRBV4-1 combines with J gene TRBJ2-7; no definite D call. Trimming pared 0 bases from V and 3 bases from J, leaving 12 bases between. This CDR3 contains 15 residues. Looked up from germline, CDR1 is MGHRA and CDR2 is YSYEKL. The CDR3 DNA follows: TGCGCCAGCAGCCAAGATGAGGCGGTAAACTACGAGCAGTACTTC. It translates to CASSQDEAVNYEQYF.

The rearrangement joins TRBV5-1 to TRBJ1-4, with a possible D match to TRBD1 (6 bases). The CDR3 has 13 amino acids. The germline V gene encodes CDR1 SGHRS and CDR2 YFSETQ. Trimming took off 6 bases at V and 5 bases at J, with 11 bases between the two ends. CDR3: CASTTGENEKLFF. The CDR3 DNA is TGCGCCAGCACGACAGGAGAAAATGAAAAACTGTTTTTT.

This clone was detected only once. This rearrangement joins TRBV9 to TRBJ2-2; D unresolved. Trimming cost V 6 bases and J 5 bases, with 8 bases left between them. The CDR3 has 12 amino acids. Looked up from germline, CDR1 is SGDLS and CDR2 is YYNGEE. For the CDR3, the DNA is TGTGCCAGCACCATCGGTACCGGGGAGCTGTTTTTT. Its translation is CASTIGTGELFF.

This clone was seen only a few times. This chain joins TRBV6-1 and TRBJ1-3; unclear D gene. Germline CDR1 is MNHNS and CDR2 is SASEGT. V lost 6 bases to trimming and J lost 0 bases, with 6 bases between them. CDR3 length equals 13 residues. The CDR3 DNA reads as TGTGCCAGCAGAGTAGTCTCTGGAAACACCATATATTTT. Its protein product is CASRVVSGNTIYF.

The chain's CDR3 is CASSFWGANYGYTF. CDR3 in DNA: TGTGCCAGCAGCTTCTGGGGAGCTAACTATGGCTACACCTTC. The chain has TRBV13 and TRBJ1-2, with unresolved D. The germline gives CDR1 PRHDT, CDR2 FYEKMQ (reference sequence). This CDR3 is 14 amino acids long. V dropped 3 bases and J dropped 0 bases, with 8 bases sitting between them.